One sample yielded the 10 T cell receptor beta chains listed below, sequenced in a study of breast tumors, draining lymph nodes, adjacent tissues. TCRdb used MiXCR to reprocess the multiplex PCR reads, holding one entry per CDR3 protein. The repertoire holds approximately 130,000 distinct CDR3 sequences, around 20% seen once, with around 2.2% in the top ten. Breast cancer patients provided tissue from their axillary draining lymph nodes. Sequenced sample: axillary lymph node tissue. Source of these receptors: a female donor with breast cancer. Some clones in this sample may be carry-over from other donors' samples.

This clonotype was observed a handful of times. The gene calls are TRBV28 and TRBJ1-5; D not resolved. V dropped 5 bases and J dropped 1 base, with 12 bases sitting between them. The CDR3 contains 15 residues. CDR1 and CDR2 (germline): MDHEN, SYDVKM. The CDR3 coding sequence is TGTGCCAGCAGTGCACCACCCCTAAGCAATCAGCCCCAGCATTTT. Its translation: CASSAPPLSNQPQHF.

This clonotype appeared once. The rearrangement uses TRBV7-2 and TRBJ1-1, with D unresolved. The germline V and J ends were trimmed by 4 bases and 1 base, with 7 bases remaining between them. CDR1 and CDR2 from the germline V gene are SGHTA and FQGNSA. CDR3 length: 13 residues. CDR3 bases: TGTGCCAGCAGCTATCTACAGAACACTGAAGCTTTCTTT. Amino acid sequence: CASSYLQNTEAFF.

Ten or more counts support this clonotype. The genes are TRBV7-9 and TRBJ2-7, with TRBD2 as a possible D gene (5 bases). Germline loops: CDR1 SEHNR, CDR2 FQNEAQ (reference sequence). The CDR3 length is 14 residues. Trimming shortened V by 8 bases and J by 1 base, and 15 bases separated the two germline ends. The CDR3 nucleotides are TGTGCCAGCGCGGAGACTACGCGATCCTACGAGCAGTACTTC. The encoded protein is CASAETTRSYEQYF.

In its sample, this clonotype was seen many times. The CDR3 loop is CSAKTSQDGELFF. The CDR3 DNA reads as TGCAGCGCCAAAACTAGCCAGGACGGGGAGCTGTTTTTT. V and J are TRBV29-1 and TRBJ2-2, with TRBD2 as a possible D gene (6 bases). The V and J ends lost 7 bases and 7 bases respectively, with 16 bases between them. Germline V gives CDR1 SQVTM, CDR2 ANQGSEA. This CDR3 comprises 13 residues.

This clonotype showed up many times. V gene TRBV7-2 combines with J gene TRBJ2-5; 11 nucleotides line up with TRBD1. Trimming removed 4 bases from V and 4 bases from J; junction bases left unmatched: 8. Germline CDR1 reads SGHTA; CDR2 reads FQGNSA. The CDR3 length is 16 residues. The CDR3 spells CASSSLRGTGGETQYF. CDR3 DNA: TGTGCCAGCAGCTCGTTGAGGGGGACAGGGGGAGAGACCCAGTACTTC.

As concerns this clonotype: Its ends do not fully match the called genes, so a read error is possible. CDR3 nucleotides: TGCGCCAGCAGCCAAGGTGTGGGTCTTAATGAAAGACTGTTTTTT. Amino acid sequence: CASSQGVGLNERLFF. The chain carries TRBV4-1 and TRBJ1-4; D not certain. Per germline, CDR1 MGHRA and CDR2 YSYEKL. The CDR3 is made up of 15 amino acids.

This chain joins TRBV28 and TRBJ2-1; D remains ambiguous. This CDR3 has 12 residues. Trimming left V 6 bases short and J 5 bases short, with 8 bases between. Germline lookup yields CDR1 MDHEN and CDR2 SYDVKM. In nucleotides, the CDR3 is TGTGCCAGCAGCTACGACAACAATGAGCAGTTCTTC. This sequence encodes CASSYDNNEQFF.

The V call is TRBV19, the J call TRBJ2-1; TRBD1 aligns across 11 bases. The CDR3 is made up of 16 amino acids. CDR1 is LNHDA, CDR2 SQIVND, per germline (reference sequence). V was clipped by 5 bases and J by 7 bases; unmatched bases: 10. In DNA, the CDR3 is TGTGCCAGTAGTCGAGGAGGACAGGGGGCTTTGAATGAGCAGTTCTTC. Translating gives CASSRGGQGALNEQFF.

The table lists this clonotype with many counts. The rearrangement links TRBV7-9 to TRBJ2-5, with D perhaps matching TRBD2 (6 bases). CDR3 length equals 14 residues. Trimming took off 1 base at V and 5 bases at J, with 11 bases between the two ends. Per the germline V gene, CDR1 is SEHNR and CDR2 is FQNEAQ (reference sequence). CDR3 DNA: TGTGCCAGCAGCTTAGGGGGACTGGCGGAGACCCAGTACTTC. It translates to CASSLGGLAETQYF.

This clonotype appeared many times. The chain is built from TRBV5-6 and TRBJ1-5; D is ambiguous. The CDR3 covers 14 residues. The V gene lost 0 bases and the J gene lost 3 bases, with 7 bases spanning the gap. Germline values: CDR1 SGHDT, CDR2 YYEEEE. The DNA for the CDR3 is TGTGCCAGCAGCTTGGGTCAGTACAATCAGCCCCAGCATTTT. It is translated as CASSLGQYNQPQHF.